This TCR beta chain was recorded in a study of immune characterization of retroperitoneal liposarcoma. The germline V gene has CDR1 MNHGY and CDR2 SAAAGT. The CDR3 has 15 residues. TCRdb re-derived calls from the PCR reads in MiXCR, one entry per CDR3 protein. The data show approximately 11,000 distinct CDR3 sequences, with about a quarter seen just once and approximately 9.7% held by the top ten. Comment on this clonotype: Being one base from a much bigger clone, this may be a read error. This is likely a read error, given that the CDR3 carries no conserved phenylalanine or tryptophan at its end.

The sequenced sample was tumor tissue. The chain employs TRBV6-8 and TRBJ2-5; TRBD2 matches at 12 bases. The DNA end favors TRBJ2-1, so the J call may be wrong. This receptor was obtained from a female donor with retroperitoneal liposarcoma. CDR3 coding DNA: TGTGCCAGCAGTGACCTAGCGGGGGGGCAGGAGACCCAGTTCTTA. Its translation: CASSDLAGGQETQFL.